What follows are 19 T cell receptor beta chains derived from one specimen sequenced in a study of CD4 T cells in relation to SARS-CoV-2 and coronaviruses. Their target antigens are unknown. Sequenced by immunoSEQ multiplex PCR; TCRdb stores in-frame clones only, minus some. The sample records some 20,000 clones, 70% to 80% being singletons. Unexposed donor CD4+ T cells date from about 2011-2019, before the COVID-19 pandemic. CD4+ T cells were isolated from the cells after roughly 11 days of culture. The sequencing input was CD4+ T cells from PBMCs, cultured in vitro. These receptors were collected from a human donor in good health.

The V and J genes are TRBV3-1 (or the pseudogene TRBV3-2) and TRBJ2-2; TRBD2 might be the D (5 bases). The germline V and J ends were trimmed by 4 bases and 8 bases, with 17 bases remaining between them. This CDR3 is 15 amino acids long. Germline assignment: CDR1 LGHDT and CDR2 YNNKEL (reference sequence). CDR3 sequence: CASSPSDYSEGELFF. CDR3 coding DNA: TGTGCCAGCAGCCCATCTGACTATAGTGAAGGGGAGCTGTTTTTT.

The chain links TRBV5-4 to TRBJ2-7, with TRBD1 matching 9 bases. Looked up from germline, CDR1 is SGHNT and CDR2 is YYREEE (reference sequence). This CDR3 spans 13 amino acids. V was pared by 3 bases and J by 5 bases, with 3 bases of the junction left unmatched. In nucleotides, the CDR3 is TGTGCCAGCAGCTGGGACAGGGTAAACGAGCAGTACTTC. Its protein is CASSWDRVNEQYF.

The CDR3 is CASSQSGYLSGGYEQYF. The CDR3 coding sequence is TGCGCCAGCAGCCAATCGGGCTATCTATCTGGGGGCTACGAGCAGTACTTC. V gene TRBV4-1 combines with J gene TRBJ2-7; D is possibly TRBD1 or TRBD2 (5 bases each). V gave up 2 bases and J gave up 3 bases, with 20 bases separating them. Germline CDR1 MGHRA, CDR2 YSYEKL. The CDR3 loop spans 17 amino acids.

In this sample, this clone turned up once. The rearrangement links TRBV9 to TRBJ2-1; TRBD2 aligns across 9 bases. Germline CDR1 SGDLS, CDR2 YYNGEE. V shed 0 bases and J 5 bases; nucleotides not matched to a gene: 15. The CDR3 extends over 19 amino acids. CDR3 nucleotide sequence: TGTGCCAGCAGCGTAGCTGCGGGTTGGGGCGGGAGGGCCGACAATGAGCAGTTCTTC. Residues: CASSVAAGWGGRADNEQFF.

This chain joins TRBV6-1 and TRBJ1-2; 9 nucleotides align to TRBD1. The V segment lost 0 bases and the J segment 4 bases; nucleotides outside the gene matches: 12. This CDR3 has 18 residues. Germline-derived CDR1 and CDR2 are MNHNS and SASEGT. DNA for the CDR3: TGTGCCAGCAGTGAAGCTTCGACGATACAGGGGGCGGCCTATGGCTACACCTTC. It encodes CASSEASTIQGAAYGYTF.

This rearrangement joins TRBV9 to TRBJ2-3; 7 positions agree with TRBD2. The V gene's germline CDR1 is SGDLS and CDR2 YYNGEE. The V and J ends lost 0 bases and 1 base, in that order; junction bases with no gene match: 5. The CDR3 loop spans 16 amino acids. CDR3 bases: TGTGCCAGCAGCGTAGCTAGCGGTGGAGGCACAGATACGCAGTATTTT. It is translated as CASSVASGGGTDTQYF.

This clone has more than one count but fewer than ten. This chain uses TRBV4-1 with TRBJ1-2; 7 bases are a match to TRBD1. In germline, CDR1 is MGHRA, CDR2 YSYEKL. CDR3 length: 13 residues. J gave up 5 bases and V 1 base, and 1 base lay outside the gene matches. CDR3 sequence: CASSQGTGYGYTF. In nucleotides, the CDR3 is TGCGCCAGCAGCCAAGGGACAGGTTATGGCTACACCTTC.

This chain connects TRBV7-8 to TRBJ1-5; D may be TRBD1 (6 bases). Per the germline V gene, CDR1 is SGHVS and CDR2 is FQNEAQ. V lost 0 bases, J lost 5 bases, and 11 bases lay in between. CDR3 length: 15 residues. The CDR3 is CASSLARRGYQPQHF. The CDR3 DNA follows: TGTGCCAGCAGCTTAGCGCGCAGGGGATATCAGCCCCAGCATTTT.

The CDR3 spells CASSYSSNQPQHF. The CDR3, as DNA: TGTGCCAGCAGTTACTCGTCAAATCAGCCCCAGCATTTT. The rearrangement links TRBV6-5 to TRBJ1-5, with D unclear. Trimming pared 0 bases from V and 4 bases from J, leaving 4 bases between. The CDR3 is 13 amino acids. Germline V gene data show CDR1 as MNHEY and CDR2 as SVGAGI.

This clone was recorded only once. The CDR3 protein is CASSDRTGRNQPQHF. CDR3 DNA: TGTGCCAGCAGCGACCGGACAGGGCGCAATCAGCCCCAGCATTTT. V usage is TRBV21-1 and J usage is TRBJ1-5; the table calls TRBD1, which could not be checked here. TRBV21-1 is marked as a pseudogene. The CDR3 has 15 amino acids.

This clone occurred once. The V and J genes are TRBV27 and TRBJ1-2, with a tentative D call TRBD1 (6 bases). Trimming removed 5 bases from V and 3 bases from J, with 10 bases in between. The germline V gene encodes CDR1 MNHEY and CDR2 SMNVEV (reference sequence). CDR3 size: 13 residues. Here the CDR3 reads CASSRQVHYGYTF. Here the CDR3 DNA reads TGTGCCAGCAGTCGACAGGTACACTATGGCTACACCTTC.

CDR3 sequence: CASSEGGGRAKNEQFF. CDR3 bases: TGTGCCAGCAGTGAAGGGGGCGGGAGGGCCAAGAATGAGCAGTTCTTC. The chain is built from TRBV6-1 and TRBJ2-1, with 9 bases aligning to TRBD2. V gave up 1 base and J gave up 7 bases; unmatched junction bases: 8. This CDR3 contains 16 residues. Germline-derived CDR1 and CDR2 are MNHNS and SASEGT.

The chain recombines TRBV20-1 with TRBJ1-5; tentatively, D is TRBD1 (5 bases). This CDR3 has 13 amino acids. Germline V gives CDR1 DFQATT, CDR2 SNEGSKA (reference sequence). V dropped 3 bases and J dropped 8 bases, with 14 bases sitting between them. The CDR3 DNA follows: TGCAGTGCTAGTTTACCAGGGCTAAAGCCCCAGCATTTT. It specifies CSASLPGLKPQHF.

This clone turned up a few times. This rearrangement joins TRBV9 to TRBJ1-5, with 10 bases lining up with TRBD1. V shed 4 bases and J 6 bases; nucleotides not matched to a gene: 7. Germline CDR1 reads SGDLS; CDR2 reads YYNGEE. CDR3 size: 15 residues. The DNA of the CDR3 is TGTGCCAGCAGCCCGAAGACAGGGGGCGGTCAGCCCCAGCATTTT. Translated: CASSPKTGGGQPQHF.

The chain is built from TRBV7-9 and TRBJ1-5, with D perhaps matching TRBD1 (5 bases). Germline CDR1 and CDR2: SEHNR and FQNEAQ (reference sequence). V was trimmed by 3 bases and J by 1 base, leaving 16 bases between them. This CDR3 comprises 17 residues. The CDR3 is CASSFWRTSESNQPQHF. DNA for the CDR3: TGTGCCAGCAGCTTTTGGAGGACATCGGAAAGCAATCAGCCCCAGCATTTT.

This clone has a handful of counts. This chain joins TRBV2 and TRBJ2-7; 11 bases line up with TRBD1. There are 14 residues in the CDR3. Looked up from germline, CDR1 is SNHLY and CDR2 is FYNNEI. J was trimmed by 1 base and V by 4 bases; bases with no gene match: 0. The CDR3 DNA reads TGTGCCAGCAGTGGGGACAGGGGGTCCTACGAGCAGTACTTC. Amino acid sequence: CASSGDRGSYEQYF.

This sequence joins TRBV18 and TRBJ2-7; the match to TRBD2 covers 16 bases. V dropped 1 base and J dropped 4; count of bases not matched to a gene: 4. Germline V gene data show CDR1 as KGHSH and CDR2 as LQKENI. The CDR3 is made up of 17 amino acids. CDR3 in amino acids: CASSPRGLAGGPYEQYF. The CDR3 bases are TGTGCCAGCTCACCACGGGGACTAGCGGGAGGGCCGTACGAGCAGTACTTC.

This rearrangement joins TRBV4-2 to TRBJ1-3, with a tentative D call TRBD1 (5 bases). This CDR3 is 16 amino acids long. V was shortened by 0 bases and J by 0 bases, with 9 bases between the two germline ends. Germline assignment: CDR1 LGHNA and CDR2 YNFKEQ. CDR3 coding DNA: TGTGCCAGCAGCCAAGATGGGGCTTACTCTGGAAACACCATATATTTT. Translating it yields CASSQDGAYSGNTIYF.

The chain has TRBV6-2 or TRBV6-3 and TRBJ1-2; D perhaps matches TRBD1 (6 bases). Germline V CDR1 and CDR2: MNHEY, SVGEGT. The ends were cut back, 4 bases at V and 2 bases at J, with 17 bases in the middle. The CDR3 runs 16 residues. CDR3 DNA sequence: TGTGCCAGCAGTTCCCCGAGGTACAGGGAGAACTATGGCTACACCTTC. As protein: CASSSPRYRENYGYTF.